A single sample gave rise to the 4 T cell receptor beta chains below, sequenced in a study of T-cell memory formation after mild COVID-19. TCRdb reanalysed the 5' RACE reads using MiXCR and keeps one entry per CDR3 protein. The table includes fewer than 450,000 distinct CDR3 sequences, 24% detected once. Material: PBMCs or a T cell subset sorted from them (not recorded which). These receptors were collected from an adult woman who had mild COVID-19 (a few samples of this study predate the infection). Cell type and time point are not known.

The chain combines TRBV4-1 with TRBJ2-6; 10 bases agree with TRBD1. Trimming cost V 4 bases and J 3 bases; bases outside gene matches: 6. Germline loops: CDR1 MGHRA, CDR2 YSYEKL. This CDR3 has 17 residues. The CDR3: CASSPRQGAVGANVLTF. The CDR3, as DNA: TGCGCCAGCAGCCCTCGACAGGGGGCAGTTGGGGCCAACGTCCTGACTTTC.

This clonotype was seen a handful of times. The rearrangement links TRBV11-2 to TRBJ2-1, with a tentative D call TRBD2 (6 bases). Germline V CDR1 and CDR2: SGHAT, FQNNGV. The V and J ends lost 10 bases and 3 bases respectively, with 22 bases between them. The CDR3 spans 16 residues. CDR3 protein: CAIPSRGAGGYNEQFF. The CDR3 nucleotides read TGTGCCATCCCCTCCCGGGGAGCGGGTGGCTACAATGAGCAGTTCTTC.

The J gene is TRBJ2-1, the V gene TRBV11-2; D possibly corresponds to TRBD1 (6 bases). The CDR3 covers 14 residues. Trimming took 5 bases from V and 9 from J, leaving 17 bases between them. Germline V gene sequence: CDR1 SGHAT, CDR2 FQNNGV. CDR3 sequence reads: CASSPGTHEGEQFF. In DNA, the CDR3 is TGTGCCAGCAGCCCCGGGACACACGAGGGTGAGCAGTTCTTC.

The rearrangement links TRBV27 to TRBJ1-1; D is uncertain. Trimming cost V 2 bases and J 3 bases, with 7 bases left between them. In germline, CDR1 is MNHEY, CDR2 SMNVEV (reference sequence). The CDR3 is made up of 13 amino acids. The CDR3 is CASSLNRYTEAFF. The CDR3 DNA sequence: TGTGCCAGCAGTTTAAACCGATACACTGAAGCTTTCTTT.